This T cell receptor (beta chain) appears in the sequencing data of a study of T cells after yellow fever vaccination. Findings of the study overall: Post-booster samples contained most primary-vaccination clones (approximately 96% CD4, 88% CD8).

The germline V and J ends were trimmed by 5 bases and 2 bases, with 14 bases remaining between them. Germline V CDR1 and CDR2: SGHVS, FNYEAQ. This CDR3 contains 15 residues. This clonotype was counted ten times or more. In making TCR cDNA, 5'RACE template switching added a universal primer site and UMIs to it. Using its own MiXCR run on the 5' RACE reads, TCRdb lists one record per CDR3 protein. The table lists about 45,000 distinct CDR3 sequences, 6.8% of them singletons. The sequencing used CD8+ T cells not binding an NS4B(214-222) dextramer, sorted from PBMCs, collected 45 days after the yellow fever booster vaccination. This chain joins TRBV7-6 and TRBJ2-3; D is ambiguous. This sequence originates from a man aged 25 to 40 who received the YFV17D yellow fever vaccine. CDR3 DNA: TGTGCCAGCAGCCAGACCGACTTAAACACAGATACGCAGTATTTT. Translation gives CASSQTDLNTDTQYF.